A single sample is the source of the 6 T cell receptor beta chains below, sequenced in a study of blood T cells in healthy people across ages. Through a sample-barcoded 5' primer and a J-beta primer mix, a second PCR was run for about 6 to 11 cycles. A single record per CDR3 protein comes from TCRdb applying MiXCR to the 5' RACE reads. The sample carries 890,000 or so distinct CDR3 sequences, 62% recorded once. Input material: blood. These receptors all stem from a man aged 30 to 39 in good health.

This clonotype was seen more than once but under ten times. The chain combines TRBV28 with TRBJ2-1; D is undetermined. The CDR3 extends over 15 amino acids. Looked up from germline, CDR1 is MDHEN and CDR2 is SYDVKM. The V gene lost 3 bases and the J gene lost 4 bases, with 13 bases spanning the gap. This CDR3 is CASSFPSRPYNEQFF. CDR3 coding DNA: TGTGCCAGCAGTTTTCCCTCAAGGCCTTACAATGAGCAGTTCTTC.

J is TRBJ2-5 and V is TRBV5-1; D possibly matches TRBD1 or TRBD2 (6 bases each). Trimming shortened V by 4 bases and J by 1 base, and 20 bases separated the two germline ends. From germline, CDR1 is SGHRS and CDR2 YFSETQ. There are 17 residues in the CDR3. CDR3 sequence: CASSPLPQGGLQETQYF. CDR3 coding DNA: TGCGCCAGCAGCCCCCTCCCACAGGGAGGCCTCCAAGAGACCCAGTACTTC.

This rearrangement joins TRBV28 to TRBJ1-6; 7 nucleotides match TRBD1. Germline CDR1 and CDR2: MDHEN and SYDVKM. J gave up 8 bases and V 3 bases, and 10 bases lay outside the gene matches. The CDR3 has 16 residues. The CDR3 bases are TGTGCCAGCAGTTTCGCGACAGGGCCGAGGGATTCACCCCTCCACTTT. Amino acids: CASSFATGPRDSPLHF.

The V gene is TRBV4-1, the J gene TRBJ2-7; D unclear. In germline, CDR1 is MGHRA, CDR2 YSYEKL. The CDR3 spans 15 residues. Trimming took off 0 bases at V and 1 base at J, with 10 bases between the two ends. CDR3 DNA sequence: TGCGCCAGCAGCCAAGATGATTGGGGATCCTACGAGCAGTACTTC. Its translation is CASSQDDWGSYEQYF.

The genes are TRBV9 and TRBJ2-4; 7 bases fit TRBD2. Germline values: CDR1 SGDLS, CDR2 YYNGEE. The CDR3 totals 15 residues. The trim removed 0 bases at V and 3 bases at J, leaving 3 bases unmatched. Written as DNA, the CDR3 is TGTGCCAGCAGCGTAGGGGGGGGATTCAAAAACATTCAGTACTTC. It codes for CASSVGGGFKNIQYF.

This sequence joins TRBV6-2 or TRBV6-3 and TRBJ2-7; D perhaps matches TRBD2 (6 bases). Trimming removed 6 bases from V and 0 bases from J, with 15 bases in between. The germline gives CDR1 MNHEY, CDR2 SVGEGT. This CDR3 has 15 amino acids. CDR3 sequence (DNA): TGTGCCAGCAGCCCGGGACTCCAAAGCTCCTACGAGCAGTACTTC. It specifies CASSPGLQSSYEQYF.